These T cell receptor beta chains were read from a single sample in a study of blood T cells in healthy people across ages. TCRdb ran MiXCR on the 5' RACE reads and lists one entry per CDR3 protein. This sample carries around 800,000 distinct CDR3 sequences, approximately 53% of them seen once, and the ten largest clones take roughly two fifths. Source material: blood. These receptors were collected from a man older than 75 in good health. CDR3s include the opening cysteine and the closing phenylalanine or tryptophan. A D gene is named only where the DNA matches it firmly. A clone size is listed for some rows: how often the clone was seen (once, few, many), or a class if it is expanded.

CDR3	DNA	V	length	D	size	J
CASSQASYGTAFHTF	TGTGCCAGCAGCCAGGCCTCGTACGGGACAGCTTTTCACACCTTC	TRBV4-2	15	TRBD1	NA	TRBJ1-2
CASSLLGQNNEQFF	TGCGCCAGCAGCCTCCTTGGGCAGAACAATGAGCAGTTCTTC	TRBV5-1	14	NA	NA	TRBJ2-1
CASSDRSEQFF	TGTGCCAGCAGTGACCGTAGTGAGCAGTTCTTC	TRBV25-1	11	NA	NA	TRBJ2-1
CASSQPISGRTNYEQYF	TGCGCCAGCAGCCAACCGATTAGCGGGAGGACCAACTACGAGCAGTACTTC	TRBV4-1	17	TRBD2	NA	TRBJ2-7
CASSLGGSTRYGYTF	TGTGCCAGCAGCTTAGGCGGGAGCACAAGATATGGCTACACCTTC	TRBV11-2	15	NA	NA	TRBJ1-2
CASRRRRTGRANTGELFF	TGTGCCAGCAGGAGGAGGAGGACAGGGCGAGCGAACACCGGGGAGCTGTTTTTT	TRBV3-1	18	TRBD1	NA	TRBJ2-2
CASSRTGQGNYEQYF	TGTGCCAGCAGCCGGACTGGTCAGGGGAACTACGAGCAGTACTTC	TRBV6-6	15	NA	NA	TRBJ2-7
CASSAGQDQPQHF	TGTGCCAGCAGCGCGGGACAGGACCAGCCCCAGCATTTT	TRBV9	13	TRBD1	few	TRBJ1-5
CASSVDDGSGANVLTF	TGTGCCAGCAGCGTAGACGACGGCTCTGGGGCCAACGTCCTGACTTTC	TRBV9	16	NA	once	TRBJ2-6
CASSARGRATNEKLFF	TGTGCCAGCAGCGCGAGGGGTAGGGCAACTAATGAAAAACTGTTTTTT	TRBV9	16	NA	NA	TRBJ1-4
CASASGSSDNEQFF	TGCGCCAGCGCAAGCGGGAGTTCCGACAATGAGCAGTTCTTC	TRBV5-1	14	TRBD2	NA	TRBJ2-1
CASSSTPQAPTDTQYF	TGTGCCAGCAGCTCAACGCCTCAGGCTCCCACAGATACGCAGTATTTT	TRBV7-2	16	NA	NA	TRBJ2-3
CASSQDPGGSEQFF	TGTGCCAGCAGCCAAGATCCTGGGGGGAGTGAGCAGTTCTTC	TRBV3-1	14	NA	NA	TRBJ2-1
CASSPPRGLYNEQFF	TGTGCCAGCTCACCACCGCGAGGGCTTTACAATGAGCAGTTCTTC	TRBV18	15	NA	NA	TRBJ2-1
CASSHAPDAYNEQFF	TGTGCCAGCAGTCACGCCCCGGACGCCTACAATGAGCAGTTCTTC	TRBV28	15	NA	few	TRBJ2-1
CASSLGAEGSYEQYF	TGTGCCAGCAGTTTAGGTGCGGAAGGATCCTACGAGCAGTACTTC	TRBV27	15	NA	once	TRBJ2-7
CASSLVGTQNSYEQYF	TGTGCCAGCAGCTTAGTTGGGACCCAGAACTCCTATGAGCAGTACTTC	TRBV7-9	16	NA	NA	TRBJ2-4
CASSLGQSREQYF	TGCGCCAGCAGCCTAGGCCAGTCCAGGGAGCAGTACTTC	TRBV4-1	13	NA	NA	TRBJ2-7
CASSDSDSSSYEQYF	TGTGCCAGCAGCGATTCAGACTCGAGCTCCTACGAGCAGTACTTC	TRBV27	15	NA	NA	TRBJ2-7
CASSLGYSHSNYNEQFF	TGTGCCAGCAGCTTAGGCTATTCGCACTCAAATTACAATGAGCAGTTCTTC	TRBV7-2	17	NA	many	TRBJ2-1
CSARDASGYGYTF	TGCAGTGCTAGAGACGCCTCGGGGTATGGCTACACCTTC	TRBV20-1	13	NA	NA	TRBJ1-2
CSAEPRDRGSSYEQYF	TGCAGTGCTGAGCCAAGAGACAGGGGCAGCTCCTACGAGCAGTACTTC	TRBV20-1	16	TRBD1	NA	TRBJ2-7
CASSNPRGSGANVLTF	TGTGCCAGCAGCAACCCCCGGGGCTCTGGGGCCAACGTCCTGACTTTC	TRBV7-3	16	NA	NA	TRBJ2-6
CASSLTSPGYNEQFF	TGCGCCAGCAGCTTGACATCCCCAGGTTACAATGAGCAGTTCTTC	TRBV5-1	15	NA	NA	TRBJ2-1
CASSRLLQGAVEQFF	TGTGCCAGCAGCCGACTATTGCAGGGGGCGGTTGAGCAGTTCTTC	TRBV3-1	15	TRBD1	NA	TRBJ2-1
CSASEGRGNNEQFF	TGCAGTGCTAGCGAGGGACGGGGGAACAATGAGCAGTTCTTC	TRBV20-1	14	NA	few	TRBJ2-1
CASSLYSSYNEQFF	TGCGCCAGCAGCTTATATTCCTCCTACAATGAGCAGTTCTTC	TRBV5-1	14	NA	NA	TRBJ2-1